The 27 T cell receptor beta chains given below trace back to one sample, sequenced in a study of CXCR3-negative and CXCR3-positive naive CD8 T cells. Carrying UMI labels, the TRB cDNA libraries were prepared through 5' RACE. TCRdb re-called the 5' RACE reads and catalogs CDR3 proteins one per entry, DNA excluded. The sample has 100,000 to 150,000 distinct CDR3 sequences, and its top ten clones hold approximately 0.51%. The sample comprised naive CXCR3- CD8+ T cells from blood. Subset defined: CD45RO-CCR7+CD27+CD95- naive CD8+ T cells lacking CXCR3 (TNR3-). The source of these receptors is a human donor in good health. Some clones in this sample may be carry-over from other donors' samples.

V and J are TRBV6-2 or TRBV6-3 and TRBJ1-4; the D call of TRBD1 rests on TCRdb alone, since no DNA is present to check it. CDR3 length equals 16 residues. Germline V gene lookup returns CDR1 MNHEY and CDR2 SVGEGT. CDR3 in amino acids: CASSENNRGFDEKLFF.

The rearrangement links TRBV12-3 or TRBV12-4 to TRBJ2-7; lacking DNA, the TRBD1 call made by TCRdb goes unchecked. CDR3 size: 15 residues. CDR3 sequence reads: CASSTAGTVLYEQYF.

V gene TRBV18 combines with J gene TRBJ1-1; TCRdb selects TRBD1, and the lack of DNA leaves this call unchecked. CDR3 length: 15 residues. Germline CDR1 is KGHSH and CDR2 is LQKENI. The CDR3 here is CASSPGTPGGTEAFF.

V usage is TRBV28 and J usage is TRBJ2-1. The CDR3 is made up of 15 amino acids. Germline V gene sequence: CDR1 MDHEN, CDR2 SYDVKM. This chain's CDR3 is CASSLGVVSYNEQFF.

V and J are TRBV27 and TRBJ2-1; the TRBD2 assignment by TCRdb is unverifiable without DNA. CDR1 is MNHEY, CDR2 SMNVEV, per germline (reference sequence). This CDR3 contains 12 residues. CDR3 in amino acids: CASSSAEAEQFF.

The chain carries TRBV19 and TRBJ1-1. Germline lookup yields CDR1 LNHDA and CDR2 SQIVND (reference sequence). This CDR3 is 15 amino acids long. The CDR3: CASPPAGWQNTEAFF.

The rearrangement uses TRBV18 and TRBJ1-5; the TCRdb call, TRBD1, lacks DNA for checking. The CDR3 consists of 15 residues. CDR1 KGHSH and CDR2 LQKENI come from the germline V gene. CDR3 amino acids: CASSPGKGINQPQHF.

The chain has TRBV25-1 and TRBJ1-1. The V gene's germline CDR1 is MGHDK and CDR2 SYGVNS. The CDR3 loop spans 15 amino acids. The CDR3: CASSEPRAQNTEAFF.

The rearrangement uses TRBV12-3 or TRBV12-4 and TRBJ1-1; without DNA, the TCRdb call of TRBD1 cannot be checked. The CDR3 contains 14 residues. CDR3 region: CASSPGTGPTEAFF.

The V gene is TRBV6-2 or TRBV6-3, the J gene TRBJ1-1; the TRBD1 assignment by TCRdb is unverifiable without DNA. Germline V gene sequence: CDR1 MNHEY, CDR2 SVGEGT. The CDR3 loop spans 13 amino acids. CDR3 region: CASTPTENTEAFF.

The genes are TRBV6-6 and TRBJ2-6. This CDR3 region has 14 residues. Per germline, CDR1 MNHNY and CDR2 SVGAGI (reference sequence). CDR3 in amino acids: CASSWNSGANVLTF.

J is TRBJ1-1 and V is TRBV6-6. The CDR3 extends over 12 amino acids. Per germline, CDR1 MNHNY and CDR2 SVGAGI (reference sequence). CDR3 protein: CASSFLNTEAFF.

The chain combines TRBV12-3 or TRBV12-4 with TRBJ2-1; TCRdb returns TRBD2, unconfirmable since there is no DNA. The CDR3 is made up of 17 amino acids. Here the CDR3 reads CASSPGLAGVFWNEQFF.

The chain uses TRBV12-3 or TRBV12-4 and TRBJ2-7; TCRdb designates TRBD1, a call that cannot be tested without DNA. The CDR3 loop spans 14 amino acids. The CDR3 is CASSRWDSAYEQYF.

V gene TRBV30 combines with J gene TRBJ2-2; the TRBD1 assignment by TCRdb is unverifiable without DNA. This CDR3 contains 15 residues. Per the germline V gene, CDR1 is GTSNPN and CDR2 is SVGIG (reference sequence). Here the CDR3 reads CAWIQDFANTGELFF.

The CDR3 reads CASSVAGTKQETQYF. The chain couples TRBV9 to TRBJ2-5; there is no DNA to check the TCRdb D call of TRBD1. From germline, CDR1 is SGDLS and CDR2 YYNGEE. This CDR3 is built from 15 residues.

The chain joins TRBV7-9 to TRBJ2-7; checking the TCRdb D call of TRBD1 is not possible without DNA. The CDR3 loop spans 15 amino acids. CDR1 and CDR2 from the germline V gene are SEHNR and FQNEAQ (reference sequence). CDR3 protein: CASSPGAGGFYEQYF.

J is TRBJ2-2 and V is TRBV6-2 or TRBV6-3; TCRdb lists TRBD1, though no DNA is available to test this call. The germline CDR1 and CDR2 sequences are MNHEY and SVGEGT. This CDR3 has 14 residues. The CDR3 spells CASEWTANTGELFF.

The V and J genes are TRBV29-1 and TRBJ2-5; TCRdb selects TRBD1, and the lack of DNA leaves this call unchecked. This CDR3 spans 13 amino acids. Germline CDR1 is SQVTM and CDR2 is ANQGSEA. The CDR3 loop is CSVLTGKKETQYF.

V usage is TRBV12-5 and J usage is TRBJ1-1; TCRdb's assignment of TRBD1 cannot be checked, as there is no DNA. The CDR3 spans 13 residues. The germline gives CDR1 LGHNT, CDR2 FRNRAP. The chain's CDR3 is CASAGHPNTEAFF.

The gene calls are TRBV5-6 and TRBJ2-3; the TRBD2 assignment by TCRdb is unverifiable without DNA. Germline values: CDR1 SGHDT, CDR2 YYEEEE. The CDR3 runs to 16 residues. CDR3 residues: CASSSETSGEVDTQYF.

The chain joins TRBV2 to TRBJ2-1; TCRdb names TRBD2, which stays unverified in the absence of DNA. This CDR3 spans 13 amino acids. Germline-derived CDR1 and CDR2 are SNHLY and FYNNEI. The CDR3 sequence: CASRLAGYNEQFF. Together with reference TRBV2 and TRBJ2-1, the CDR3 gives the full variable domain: EPEVTQTPSHQVTQMGQEVILRCVPISNHLYFYWYRQILGQKVEFLVSFYNNEISEKSEIFDDQFSVERPDGSNFTLKIRSTKLEDSAMYFCASRLAGYNEQFFGPGTRLTVL.

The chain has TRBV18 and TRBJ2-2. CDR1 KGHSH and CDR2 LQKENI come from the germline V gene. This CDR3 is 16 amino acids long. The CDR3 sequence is CASSFVGDLNTGELFF.

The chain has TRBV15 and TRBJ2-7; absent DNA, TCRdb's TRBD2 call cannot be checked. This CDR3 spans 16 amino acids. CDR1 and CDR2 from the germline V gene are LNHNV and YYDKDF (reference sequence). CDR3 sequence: CATSREGRPSSYEQYF.

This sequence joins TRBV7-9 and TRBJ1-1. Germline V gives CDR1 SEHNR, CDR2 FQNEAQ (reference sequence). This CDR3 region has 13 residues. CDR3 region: CASSFPGNTEAFF.

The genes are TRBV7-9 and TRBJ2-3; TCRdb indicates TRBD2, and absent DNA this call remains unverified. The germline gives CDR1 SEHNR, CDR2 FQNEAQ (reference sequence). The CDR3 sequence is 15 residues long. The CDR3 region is CASRPLAGVGDTQYF.

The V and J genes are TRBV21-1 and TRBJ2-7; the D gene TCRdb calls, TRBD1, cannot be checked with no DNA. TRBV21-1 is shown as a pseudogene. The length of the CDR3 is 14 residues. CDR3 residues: CASSKRGRGYEQYF.